This passage covers 12 T cell receptor beta chains from one sample sequenced in a study of blood T cell repertoires in COVID-19. The repertoire was sequenced with immunoSEQ multiplex PCR; TCRdb's copy has only in-frame clones and lacks some. The sample yields approximately 140,000 clones, approximately 85% seen once. The specimen sequenced was PBMCs or T cells enriched from blood (not recorded which). The receptors were gathered from a woman aged 50 to 60 with acute COVID-19.

J is TRBJ2-3 and V is TRBV5-1; D perhaps matches TRBD1 (6 bases). V lost 4 bases and J 2 bases, leaving 14 bases between the germline ends. CDR3 length equals 15 residues. CDR1 and CDR2 from the germline V gene are SGHRS and YFSETQ. Here the CDR3 reads CASSDWAGDTDTQYF. Written as DNA, the CDR3 is TGCGCCAGCAGCGATTGGGCAGGGGACACAGATACGCAGTATTTT.

The rearrangement joins TRBV9 to TRBJ2-5; D possibly corresponds to TRBD2 (6 bases). This CDR3 has 13 residues. From germline, CDR1 is SGDLS and CDR2 YYNGEE. The V end lost 3 bases, the J end lost 5 bases, and 11 bases lay between the germline ends. The CDR3, as DNA: TGTGCCAGCAGCGCACCGCTAGCGGAGACCCAGTACTTC. Encoded protein: CASSAPLAETQYF.

This chain connects TRBV21-1 to TRBJ1-2. TRBV21-1 is noted as a pseudogene. CDR3 length equals 13 residues. The CDR3: CASSASPTSGYTF. The CDR3 nucleotides are TGTGCCAGCAGCGCATCGCCTACGTCCGGCTACACCTTC.

This chain connects TRBV5-1 to TRBJ1-2; TRBD1 matches 7 bases. Germline V gives CDR1 SGHRS, CDR2 YFSETQ. The CDR3 runs 14 residues. V lost 3 bases and J lost 5; bases outside the gene matches: 7. The CDR3 reads CASSSRTGSYGYTF. The CDR3 DNA follows: TGCGCCAGCAGCTCCCGGACAGGCTCGTATGGCTACACCTTC. The entire variable domain, with the rest obtained from reference TRBV5-1 and TRBJ1-2, is as follows: KAGVTQTPRYLIKTRGQQVTLSCSPISGHRSVSWYQQTPGQGLQFLFEYFSETQRNKGNFPGRFSGRQFSNSRSEMNVSTLELGDSALYLCASSSRTGSYGYTFGSGTRLTVV.

The chain links TRBV5-1 to TRBJ2-7; a possible D gene is TRBD2 (5 bases). Looked up from germline, CDR1 is SGHRS and CDR2 is YFSETQ. The CDR3 extends over 11 amino acids. Trimming removed 3 bases at V and 7 bases at J, with 8 bases between. CDR3 residues: CASSWESEQYF. The CDR3 bases are TGCGCCAGCAGCTGGGAGAGTGAGCAGTACTTC.

This chain connects TRBV6-5 to TRBJ1-1; D remains unclear. V was pared by 0 bases and J by 4 bases, with 15 bases between. This CDR3 has 16 residues. The germline V gene has CDR1 MNHEY and CDR2 SVGAGI. The CDR3 nucleotides read TGTGCCAGCAGTTACTCGGCCACGGGAGGATTCACTGAAGCTTTCTTT. Translating it yields CASSYSATGGFTEAFF.

The CDR3 DNA sequence: TGCAGCGCCTCCGTACCCTCGGAGGAGCAGTACTTC. Residues: CSASVPSEEQYF. The chain combines TRBV29-1 with TRBJ2-7; D remains ambiguous. V shed 7 bases and J shed 7 bases, with 17 bases lying between them. The germline V gene has CDR1 SQVTM and CDR2 ANQGSEA. This CDR3 is built from 12 residues.

The genes are TRBV5-6 and TRBJ1-1; 9 bases fit TRBD1. V gave up 3 bases and J gave up 5 bases; unmatched junction bases: 8. The CDR3 has 15 residues. CDR1 is SGHDT and CDR2 is YYEEEE in the germline V gene. CDR3 residues: CASSSPGQGGTEAFF. The CDR3 nucleotides read TGTGCCAGCAGCTCTCCGGGACAGGGAGGGACTGAAGCTTTCTTT.

This chain uses TRBV4-2 with TRBJ2-7; 10 bases agree with TRBD2. The CDR3 runs 18 residues. The trim removed 0 bases at V and 4 bases at J, leaving 12 bases unmatched. Germline V gene data show CDR1 as LGHNA and CDR2 as YNFKEQ. The CDR3 nucleotides are TGTGCCAGCAGCCAAGATCACAGCGGGAGGGCCGAAAAGTACGAGCAGTACTTC. Encoded protein: CASSQDHSGRAEKYEQYF.

The chain recombines TRBV2 with TRBJ2-5; 9 bases are a match to TRBD2. J lost 3 bases, V lost 4 bases, and 9 bases had no gene match. The V gene's germline CDR1 is SNHLY and CDR2 FYNNEI. This CDR3 comprises 16 residues. The CDR3 is CASSGPVSGSEETQYF. DNA for the CDR3: TGTGCCAGCAGTGGCCCTGTTAGCGGGAGTGAAGAGACCCAGTACTTC.

Many counts were recorded for this clone. The DNA for the CDR3 is TGCAGCGTTTCAATGGACGCAGGGGGCTACACCTTC. Protein product: CSVSMDAGGYTF. The chain uses TRBV29-1 and TRBJ1-2, with a weak D call TRBD1 (5 bases). The CDR3 is 12 amino acids. The germline V and J ends were trimmed by 5 bases and 8 bases, with 15 bases remaining between them. The germline V gene encodes CDR1 SQVTM and CDR2 ANQGSEA.

The chain employs TRBV18 and TRBJ1-3; maybe TRBD1 (6 bases). V shed 4 bases and J shed 0 bases, with 13 bases lying between them. Germline V gene data show CDR1 as KGHSH and CDR2 as LQKENI. The CDR3 totals 16 residues. DNA for the CDR3: TGTGCCAGCTCACTACGACAGGTCGACTCTGGAAACACCATATATTTT. It is translated as CASSLRQVDSGNTIYF. Supplemented by reference TRBV18 and TRBJ1-3, the full variable domain reads NAGVMQNPRHLVRRRGQEARLRCSPMKGHSHVYWYRQLPEEGLKFMVYLQKENIIDESGMPKERFSAEFPKEGPSILRIQQVVRGDSAAYFCASSLRQVDSGNTIYFGEGSWLTVV.